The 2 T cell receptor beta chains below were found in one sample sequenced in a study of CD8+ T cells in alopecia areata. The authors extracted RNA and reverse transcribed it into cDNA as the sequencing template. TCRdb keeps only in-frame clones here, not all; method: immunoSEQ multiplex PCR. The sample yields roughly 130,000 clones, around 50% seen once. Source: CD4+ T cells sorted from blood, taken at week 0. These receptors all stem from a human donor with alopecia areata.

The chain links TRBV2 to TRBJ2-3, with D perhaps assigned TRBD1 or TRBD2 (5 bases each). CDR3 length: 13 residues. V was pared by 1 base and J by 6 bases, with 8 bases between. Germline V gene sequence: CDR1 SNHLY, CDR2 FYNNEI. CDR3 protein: CASSEGWGDTQYF. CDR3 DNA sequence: TGTGCCAGCAGTGAAGGTTGGGGGGATACGCAGTATTTT.

The CDR3 spells CAWSVRATPWRINEQFF. The CDR3 DNA follows: TGTGCCTGGAGTGTCCGGGCTACACCCTGGCGGATCAATGAGCAGTTCTTC. This rearrangement joins TRBV30 to TRBJ2-1; D is unclear. Trimming removed 0 bases at V and 6 bases at J, with 21 bases between. Germline CDR1 and CDR2: GTSNPN and SVGIG (reference sequence). The CDR3 is 17 amino acids.